This entry is about one TCR beta chain. Measured with immunoSEQ multiplex PCR; TCRdb has only the in-frame clones, and not every one. The repertoire has some 120,000 clones, 88% of them found once; the top ten carry 2% to 3%. This sample is drawn from a study of control samples from healthy donors and cancer patients. The CDR3 contains 12 residues. Germline CDR1 is SGHAT and CDR2 is FQNNGV. V lost 5 bases and J 3 bases, leaving 8 bases between the germline ends. Sequenced: blood. The receptor was isolated from a woman in her seventies in good health. The chain couples TRBV11-2 to TRBJ2-7; no reliable D call. In DNA, the CDR3 is TGTGCCAGCAGCGCCTTGCACTACGAGCAGTACTTC. It is translated as CASSALHYEQYF. Variable domain in full (rest from reference TRBV11-2 and TRBJ2-7): EAGVAQSPRYKIIEKRQSVAFWCNPISGHATLYWYQQILGQGPKLLIQFQNNGVVDDSQLPKDRFSAERLKGVDSTLKIQPAKLEDSAVYLCASSALHYEQYFGPGTRLTVT.